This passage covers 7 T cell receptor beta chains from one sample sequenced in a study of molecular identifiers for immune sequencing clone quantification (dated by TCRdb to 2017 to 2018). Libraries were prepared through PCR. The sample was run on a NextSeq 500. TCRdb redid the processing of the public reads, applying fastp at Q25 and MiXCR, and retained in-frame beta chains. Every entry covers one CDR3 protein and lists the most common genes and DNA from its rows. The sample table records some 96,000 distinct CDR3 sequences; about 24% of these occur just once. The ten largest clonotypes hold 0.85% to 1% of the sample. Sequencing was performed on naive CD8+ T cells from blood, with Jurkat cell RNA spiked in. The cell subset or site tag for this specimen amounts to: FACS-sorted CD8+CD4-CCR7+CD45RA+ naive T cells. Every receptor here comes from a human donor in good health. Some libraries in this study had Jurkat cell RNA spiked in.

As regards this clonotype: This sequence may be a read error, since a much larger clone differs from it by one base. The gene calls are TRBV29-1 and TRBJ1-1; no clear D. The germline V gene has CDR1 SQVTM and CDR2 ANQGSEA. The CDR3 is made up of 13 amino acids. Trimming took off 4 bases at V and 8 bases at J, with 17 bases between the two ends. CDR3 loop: CSVVDGVHGEAFF. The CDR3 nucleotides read TGCAGCGTTGTAGATGGCGTTCATGGGGAAGCTTTCTTT.

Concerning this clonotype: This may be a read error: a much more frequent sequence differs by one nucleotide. CDR3 amino acids: CVWSRAVKETQYF. For the CDR3, the DNA is TGTGTCTGGAGTAGGGCAGTAAAAGAGACCCAGTACTTC. The chain links TRBV30 to TRBJ2-5; D unresolved. From germline, CDR1 is GTSNPN and CDR2 SVGIG (reference sequence). This CDR3 is built from 13 residues.

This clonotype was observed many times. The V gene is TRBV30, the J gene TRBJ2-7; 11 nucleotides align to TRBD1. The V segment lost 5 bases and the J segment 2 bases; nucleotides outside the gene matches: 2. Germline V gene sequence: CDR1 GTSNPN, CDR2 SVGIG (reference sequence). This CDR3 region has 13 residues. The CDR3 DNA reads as TGTGCCTGGGGACAGGGGGCCCCCTACGAGCAGTACTTC. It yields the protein CAWGQGAPYEQYF.

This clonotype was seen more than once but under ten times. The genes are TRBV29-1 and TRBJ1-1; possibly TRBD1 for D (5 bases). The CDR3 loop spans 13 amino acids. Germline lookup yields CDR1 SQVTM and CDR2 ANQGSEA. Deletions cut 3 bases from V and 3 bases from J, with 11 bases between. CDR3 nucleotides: TGCAGCGTTGAGACAGACTCCTACACTGAAGCTTTCTTT. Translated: CSVETDSYTEAFF.

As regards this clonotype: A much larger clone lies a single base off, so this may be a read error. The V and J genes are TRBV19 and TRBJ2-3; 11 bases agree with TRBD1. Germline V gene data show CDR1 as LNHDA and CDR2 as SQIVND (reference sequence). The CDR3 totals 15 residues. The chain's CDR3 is CASSPGQGATGTQYF. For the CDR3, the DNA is TGTGCCAGTAGCCCCGGACAGGGGGCAACAGGTACGCAGTATTTT. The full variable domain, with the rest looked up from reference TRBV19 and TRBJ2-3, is DGGITQSPKYLFRKEGQNVTLSCEQNLNHDAMYWYRQDPGQGLRLIYYSQIVNDFQKGDIAEGYSVSREKKESFPLTVTSAQKNPTAFYLCASSPGQGATGTQYFGPGTRLTVL.

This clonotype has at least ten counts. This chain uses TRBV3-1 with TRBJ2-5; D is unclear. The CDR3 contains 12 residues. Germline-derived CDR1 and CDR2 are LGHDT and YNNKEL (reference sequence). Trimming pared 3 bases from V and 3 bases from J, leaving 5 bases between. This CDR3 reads CASSHLEETQYF. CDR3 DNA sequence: TGTGCCAGCAGCCACCTCGAAGAGACCCAGTACTTC.

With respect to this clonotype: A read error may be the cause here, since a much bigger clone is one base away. As DNA, the CDR3 is TGTGCCAGCAGTCCCAGGAATGGGTACCAAGAGCCCCAGTACTTC. Encoded protein: CASSPRNGYQEPQYF. This chain joins TRBV27 and TRBJ2-5; unclear D gene. The CDR3 spans 15 residues. Per germline, CDR1 MNHEY and CDR2 SMNVEV (reference sequence).